Shown below are 10 T cell receptor beta chains from a single sample sequenced in a study of T cell changes during pregnancy in multiple sclerosis. Generated by immunoSEQ multiplex PCR, the TCRdb table keeps only in-frame clones and is missing some. The profile shows some 100,000 clones, about 94% of them singletons. The sample was peripheral blood, taken before pregnancy. Source of these receptors: a female donor with multiple sclerosis, enrolled in a pregnancy study.

The chain couples TRBV10-2 to TRBJ1-2, with 10 nucleotides matching TRBD1. V lost 0 bases to trimming and J lost 7 bases; unmatched junction nucleotides: 8. The length of the CDR3 is 16 residues. CDR1 WSHSY and CDR2 SAAADI come from the germline V gene. The CDR3 sequence: CASSESAGQGFFGYTF. Written as DNA, the CDR3 is TGCGCCAGCAGTGAGTCGGCGGGACAGGGGTTTTTTGGCTACACCTTC.

This clone came up a few times. This chain joins TRBV27 and TRBJ1-5; 7 bases are shared with TRBD1. Trimming cost V 5 bases and J 2 bases; bases outside gene matches: 12. The CDR3 runs 17 residues. Germline assignment: CDR1 MNHEY and CDR2 SMNVEV (reference sequence). As DNA, the CDR3 is TGTGCCAGCAGTCATTTAACAGGGGCCCGGGGCAATCAGCCCCAGCATTTT. Its protein product is CASSHLTGARGNQPQHF.

With regard to this clone: The identical CDR3 is also encoded by other nucleotide sequences in the sample. The chain carries TRBV5-1 and TRBJ1-5; D not certain. The V gene lost 0 bases and the J gene lost 3 bases, with 7 bases spanning the gap. This CDR3 comprises 14 residues. Germline V gene sequence: CDR1 SGHRS, CDR2 YFSETQ. The CDR3, as DNA: TGCGCCAGCAGCTTGGGGGGAGACAATCAGCCCCAGCATTTT. Protein product: CASSLGGDNQPQHF.

The rearrangement links TRBV9 to TRBJ2-1, with TRBD1 matching over 9 bases. Germline CDR1 is SGDLS and CDR2 is YYNGEE. This CDR3 is built from 16 residues. V shed 3 bases and J 6 bases; nucleotides not matched to a gene: 10. The CDR3 loop is CASSEVGQGYRNEQFF. The CDR3 DNA reads TGTGCCAGCAGCGAAGTGGGACAGGGATATCGCAATGAGCAGTTCTTC.

The CDR3 is CASTLSGGFNEQFF. The CDR3 bases are TGTGCCAGCACTCTAAGTGGGGGCTTCAATGAGCAGTTCTTC. The rearrangement links TRBV27 to TRBJ2-1, with D maybe TRBD1 (6 bases). Deletions cut 7 bases from V and 6 bases from J, with 16 bases between. Germline lookup yields CDR1 MNHEY and CDR2 SMNVEV (reference sequence). CDR3 size: 14 residues.

The CDR3 DNA reads as TGCGCCAGCAGCTTTAGCGGGAGTGGGGAGACCCAGTACTTC. Protein product: CASSFSGSGETQYF. The chain recombines TRBV5-1 with TRBJ2-5; 9 nucleotides align to TRBD2. Losses at the gene ends were 2 bases for V and 5 bases for J; bases not matched to a gene: 4. Germline values: CDR1 SGHRS, CDR2 YFSETQ. The CDR3 is 14 residues long.

The chain is built from TRBV6-1 and TRBJ2-2, with 13 bases that match TRBD2. CDR3 length: 16 amino acids. From germline, CDR1 is MNHNS and CDR2 SASEGT. The V and J ends lost 4 bases and 4 bases, in that order; junction bases with no gene match: 3. The CDR3 DNA reads TGTGCCAGCAGTGCCCGGACTAGCGGGGGCACCGGGGAGCTGTTTTTT. Translation gives CASSARTSGGTGELFF.

The chain combines TRBV5-4 with TRBJ2-6, with D possibly matching TRBD1 (5 bases). V was shortened by 2 bases and J by 4 bases, with 16 bases between the two germline ends. This CDR3 comprises 17 residues. The germline V gene has CDR1 SGHNT and CDR2 YYREEE (reference sequence). For the CDR3, the DNA is TGTGCCAGCAGCTTCGCCCCAGGGTTGGGAGGGGCCAACGTCCTGACTTTC. It specifies CASSFAPGLGGANVLTF. Supplemented by reference TRBV5-4 and TRBJ2-6, the full variable domain reads ETGVTQSPTHLIKTRGQQVTLRCSSQSGHNTVSWYQQALGQGPQFIFQYYREEENGRGNFPPRFSGLQFPNYSSELNVNALELDDSALYLCASSFAPGLGGANVLTFGAGSRLTVL.

The J gene is TRBJ2-7, the V gene TRBV2, with 8 bases identical to TRBD1. J gave up 4 bases and V 5 bases, and 10 bases lay outside the gene matches. There are 15 residues in the CDR3. Germline CDR1 is SNHLY and CDR2 is FYNNEI. The CDR3 protein is CASSREGTGRYEQYF. CDR3 DNA sequence: TGTGCCAGCAGTAGAGAGGGGACAGGCCGATACGAGCAGTACTTC.

This clone came up once. V gene TRBV10-3 combines with J gene TRBJ2-1, with 11 bases matching TRBD2. Germline CDR1 reads ENHRY; CDR2 reads SYGVKD. The V and J ends lost 5 bases and 6 bases, in that order; junction bases with no gene match: 6. The CDR3 is 15 amino acids. The CDR3 loop is CAISWEGTSGNEQFF. The DNA of the CDR3 is TGTGCCATCAGTTGGGAGGGGACTAGCGGCAATGAGCAGTTCTTC.